A selection of T cell receptor beta chains follows, all from one sample in a study of blood T cell repertoires in COVID-19. Method: immunoSEQ multiplex PCR; TCRdb's copy keeps in-frame clones and lacks some. This table holds 90,000 to 120,000 clones, 70% to 90% found once. Sample: PBMCs or T cells enriched from blood (not recorded which). The receptors were sampled from a woman between 45 and 60 years old who had recovered from COVID-19. Each CDR3 is given with its conserved first and last residue. The D gene is left open where the match is weak. The size of a clone is reported for some rows only, either as once, few or many, or as a class for expanded clones.

clone_size,v_call,j_call,cdr3_length,d_call,cdr3_aa,cdr3_nt
NA,TRBV10-3,TRBJ2-1,15,TRBD2,CAISGIGLVSNEQFF,TGTGCCATCAGTGGGATCGGACTAGTTAGCAATGAGCAGTTCTTC
NA,TRBV7-3,TRBJ2-1,15,TRBD1,CASGPTGDSYNEQFF,TGTGCCAGCGGTCCCACAGGGGATTCCTACAATGAGCAGTTCTTC
few,TRBV24-1,TRBJ1-5,15,NA,CATSDSQPGATPQHF,TGTGCCACCAGTGATTCCCAACCGGGAGCAACACCCCAGCATTTT
NA,TRBV24-1,TRBJ2-1,16,TRBD1,CATSDPRQGWHNEQFF,TGTGCCACCAGTGATCCTCGACAGGGTTGGCACAATGAGCAGTTCTTC
NA,TRBV19,TRBJ2-6,17,NA,CASSIRGQYSGANVLTF,TGTGCCAGTAGTATACGAGGGCAATACTCTGGGGCCAACGTCCTGACTTTC
NA,TRBV6-1,TRBJ2-7,16,TRBD2,CASSDLYGRAHYEQYF,TGTGCCAGCAGTGATTTATACGGGAGGGCCCACTACGAGCAGTACTTC
NA,TRBV5-1,TRBJ2-7,17,NA,CASSLGTSRGLPYEQYF,TGCGCCAGCAGCTTGGGTACAAGTCGGGGACTCCCCTACGAGCAGTACTTC
NA,TRBV29-1,TRBJ2-2,12,NA,CSVTGWTGELFF,TGCAGCGTGACTGGGTGGACCGGGGAGCTGTTTTTT
NA,TRBV4-1,TRBJ2-5,15,TRBD2,CASSQILAGGKTQYF,TGCGCCAGCAGCCAAATTCTAGCGGGGGGTAAGACCCAGTACTTC
NA,TRBV18,TRBJ1-5,16,NA,CASSPVSGPGYQPQHF,TGTGCCAGCTCACCAGTGTCAGGTCCGGGGTATCAGCCCCAGCATTTT
once,TRBV19,TRBJ1-4,12,NA,CASGASRGKLFF,TGTGCCAGTGGTGCATCTCGGGGAAAACTGTTTTTT
NA,TRBV6-5,TRBJ2-7,15,NA,CASSYSAVNSYEQYF,TGTGCCAGCAGTTACTCGGCGGTAAACTCCTACGAGCAGTACTTC
NA,TRBV5-1,TRBJ2-2,16,NA,CASSLALSQGGGELFF,TGCGCCAGCAGCTTGGCCTTGAGTCAGGGCGGCGGGGAGCTGTTTTTT
NA,TRBV28,TRBJ1-1,14,TRBD1,CASSVGTVNTEAFF,TGTGCCAGCAGCGTCGGGACAGTGAACACTGAAGCTTTCTTT
NA,TRBV19,TRBJ1-1,18,NA,CASSRGPEGVGLTTEAFF,TGTGCCAGTAGTCGTGGACCCGAGGGGGTTGGGCTCACAACTGAAGCTTTCTTT
NA,TRBV11-2,TRBJ2-6,14,NA,CASSLYSGANVLTF,TGTGCCAGCAGCTTGTATTCTGGGGCCAACGTCCTGACTTTC
NA,TRBV7-3,TRBJ2-1,14,NA,CASSLTGAPLEQFF,TGTGCCAGCAGCTTAACGGGGGCCCCTTTGGAGCAGTTCTTC
once,TRBV27,TRBJ1-6,13,NA,CASSFLGGSPLHF,TGTGCCAGCAGTTTTTTAGGAGGCTCACCCCTCCACTTT
NA,TRBV27,TRBJ1-4,17,TRBD1,CASSFGTAGTGVEKLFF,TGTGCCAGCAGTTTTGGGACTGCCGGGACAGGGGTTGAAAAACTGTTTTTT